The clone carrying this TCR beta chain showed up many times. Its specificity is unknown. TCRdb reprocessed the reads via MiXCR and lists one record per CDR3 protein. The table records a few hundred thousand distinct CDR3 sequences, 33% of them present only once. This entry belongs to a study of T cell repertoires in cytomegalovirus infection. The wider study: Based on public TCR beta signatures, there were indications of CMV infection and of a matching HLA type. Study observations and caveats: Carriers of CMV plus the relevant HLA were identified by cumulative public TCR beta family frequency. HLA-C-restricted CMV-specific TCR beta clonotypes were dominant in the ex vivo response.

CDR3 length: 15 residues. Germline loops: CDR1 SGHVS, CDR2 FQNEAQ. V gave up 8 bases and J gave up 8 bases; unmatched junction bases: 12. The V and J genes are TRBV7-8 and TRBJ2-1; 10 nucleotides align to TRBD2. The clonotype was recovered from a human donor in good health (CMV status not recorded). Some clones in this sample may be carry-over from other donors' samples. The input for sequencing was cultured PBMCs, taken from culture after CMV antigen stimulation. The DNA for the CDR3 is TGTGCCAGCTCACCGGGACTAGCGTACGGATATGAGCAGTTCTTC. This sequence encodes CASSPGLAYGYEQFF.